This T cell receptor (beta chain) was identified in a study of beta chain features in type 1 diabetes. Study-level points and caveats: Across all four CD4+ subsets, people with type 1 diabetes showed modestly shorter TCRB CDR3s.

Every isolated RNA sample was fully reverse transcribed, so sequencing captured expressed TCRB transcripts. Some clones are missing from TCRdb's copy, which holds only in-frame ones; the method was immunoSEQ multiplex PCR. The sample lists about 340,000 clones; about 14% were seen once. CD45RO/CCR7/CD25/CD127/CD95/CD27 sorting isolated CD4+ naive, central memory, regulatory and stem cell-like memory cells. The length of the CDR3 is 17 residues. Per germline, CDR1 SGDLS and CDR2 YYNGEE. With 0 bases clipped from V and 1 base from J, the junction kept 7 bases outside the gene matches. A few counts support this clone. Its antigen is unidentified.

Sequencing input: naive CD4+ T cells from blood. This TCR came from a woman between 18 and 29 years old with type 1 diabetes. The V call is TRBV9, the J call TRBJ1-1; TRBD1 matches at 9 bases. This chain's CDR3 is CASSVAWGTGTNTEAFF. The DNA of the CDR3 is TGTGCCAGCAGCGTAGCTTGGGGGACAGGGACGAACACTGAAGCTTTCTTT.